This TCR beta chain is from a study of T cell repertoires in cytomegalovirus infection. The overall study: The study used recently identified HLA-C-restricted and well-studied HLA-B-restricted CMV epitopes. It was the public TCR beta signatures that indicated both CMV infection and matching HLA type. Study-level points and caveats: The study found HLA-C-restricted CMV-specific TCR beta clonotypes dominating the ex vivo response.

This clonotype was picked up a small number of times. The antigen is undetermined. TCRdb reprocessed the reads with MiXCR, giving one entry per CDR3 protein. The table includes 110,000 to 150,000 distinct CDR3 sequences, 32% detected once. Sequenced material: CD8+ T cells from cultured PBMCs, taken from culture after CMV antigen stimulation. The origin of this receptor is a human donor in good health (CMV status not recorded). Some clones in this sample may be carry-over from other donors' samples.

CDR3 loop: CASSSTGWRTEAFF. The CDR3 region has the DNA TGTGCCAGCAGCTCGACAGGGTGGCGCACTGAAGCTTTCTTT. The chain recombines TRBV7-6 with TRBJ1-1; 7 positions agree with TRBD1. The CDR3 runs to 14 residues. CDR1 and CDR2 from the germline V gene are SGHVS and FNYEAQ. V lost 4 bases and J lost 4; bases outside the gene matches: 6.